The 26 T cell receptor beta chains presented below share a single source sample, sequenced in a study of cytomegalovirus exposure and HLA in healthy donors. The protocol was immunoSEQ multiplex PCR, while the TCRdb copy is restricted to in-frame clones and leaves out a portion. The data show about 250,000 clones, approximately 84% seen once. Sequenced: PBMCs. Every receptor here comes from a man aged 18 to 29 in good health and CMV-seropositive.

This clone was seen at least ten times. V usage is TRBV7-8 and J usage is TRBJ2-7; D is perhaps TRBD1 (5 bases). The CDR3 runs 15 residues. Germline V CDR1 and CDR2: SGHVS, FQNEAQ. With 5 bases removed from V and 4 bases from J, the gap between germline ends came to 18 bases. CDR3 loop: CASSPFQGQSYEQYF. In DNA, the CDR3 is TGTGCCAGCAGCCCCTTCCAGGGTCAGTCGTACGAGCAGTACTTC.

The chain uses TRBV28 and TRBJ2-7; D is uncertain. Per the germline V gene, CDR1 is MDHEN and CDR2 is SYDVKM. CDR3 length equals 14 residues. Trimming shortened V by 3 bases and J by 0 bases, and 9 bases separated the two germline ends. CDR3 region: CASSFARYSYEQYF. The CDR3, as DNA: TGTGCCAGCAGTTTTGCAAGGTACTCCTACGAGCAGTACTTC.

The chain couples TRBV28 to TRBJ1-1, with a weak D call TRBD1 (5 bases). V lost 1 base to trimming and J lost 5 bases, with 14 bases between them. This CDR3 is built from 15 residues. CDR1 is MDHEN, CDR2 SYDVKM, per germline. The CDR3 DNA is TGTGCCAGCAGTTTATCGGCGGGGCGGGGTACTGAAGCTTTCTTT. Translated, it gives CASSLSAGRGTEAFF.

The chain is built from TRBV6-6 and TRBJ2-7; 7 positions agree with TRBD2. V was pared by 4 bases and J by 4 bases, with 7 bases of the junction left unmatched. The CDR3 is 14 amino acids. Germline V gene data show CDR1 as MNHNY and CDR2 as SVGAGI (reference sequence). CDR3 loop: CASSLPAGMYEQYF. Here the CDR3 DNA reads TGTGCCAGCAGTTTACCAGCGGGAATGTACGAGCAGTACTTC.

The V call is TRBV6-4, the J call TRBJ2-1, with 9 positions matching TRBD2. Germline V gene data show CDR1 as MRHNA and CDR2 as SNTAGT. After removal of 6 bases from V and 6 bases from J, the junction contained 9 bases not matched to a gene. CDR3 length equals 15 residues. The CDR3 reads CASSAVAGVSNEQFF. For the CDR3, the DNA is TGTGCCAGCAGCGCCGTAGCGGGAGTGAGCAATGAGCAGTTCTTC.

This clone was found once. The chain couples TRBV4-2 to TRBJ1-4; D is possibly TRBD1 (6 bases). Germline loops: CDR1 LGHNA, CDR2 YNFKEQ. Trimming pared 0 bases from V and 0 bases from J, leaving 8 bases between. The CDR3 covers 16 residues. CDR3 coding DNA: TGTGCCAGCAGCCAAGAGGCAGGGGCAACTAATGAAAAACTGTTTTTT. This translates into CASSQEAGATNEKLFF.

Only one count was recorded for this clone. The chain combines TRBV2 with TRBJ2-1; 7 nucleotides align to TRBD1. Germline trimming cut 6 bases from V and 6 bases from J; bases unmatched to any gene: 11. Germline values: CDR1 SNHLY, CDR2 FYNNEI. The CDR3 loop spans 15 amino acids. CDR3 DNA sequence: TGTGCCAGCAGCGCCCGGGACGCAGGGGGCAATGAGCAGTTCTTC. Translating it yields CASSARDAGGNEQFF.

The V and J genes are TRBV5-8 and TRBJ1-2; D is unresolved. The V and J ends lost 2 bases and 4 bases respectively, with 6 bases between them. Germline V CDR1 and CDR2: SGHTS, YDEGEE. CDR3 length: 12 residues. The CDR3 spells CASSFQFYGYTF. The CDR3 nucleotides are TGTGCCAGCAGCTTTCAGTTCTATGGCTACACCTTC.

The chain combines TRBV27 with TRBJ2-5; no clear D gene. CDR1 and CDR2 from the germline V gene are MNHEY and SMNVEV (reference sequence). V was shortened by 6 bases and J by 4 bases, with 12 bases between the two germline ends. The CDR3 totals 13 residues. CDR3 DNA: TGTGCCAGCAGCACGATAGGAGCAGAGACCCAGTACTTC. Translating gives CASSTIGAETQYF.

V gene TRBV2 combines with J gene TRBJ2-1; no clear D gene. In germline, CDR1 is SNHLY, CDR2 FYNNEI. V was shortened by 1 base and J by 6 bases, with 7 bases between the two germline ends. The CDR3 loop spans 13 amino acids. The DNA for the CDR3 is TGTGCCAGCAGTGAAGGTGACTTCAATGAGCAGTTCTTC. Translation gives CASSEGDFNEQFF.

The chain has TRBV29-1 and TRBJ1-1, with a weak D call TRBD1 (5 bases). The CDR3 spans 10 residues. V lost 4 bases and J lost 5, with 5 bases in between. Germline V gives CDR1 SQVTM, CDR2 ANQGSEA. CDR3 in amino acids: CSVGQTEAFF. DNA of the CDR3: TGCAGCGTTGGACAGACTGAAGCTTTCTTT.

The rearrangement uses TRBV5-6 and TRBJ2-2, with D hard to call. Per germline, CDR1 SGHDT and CDR2 YYEEEE. The CDR3 contains 13 residues. V was pared by 0 bases and J by 4 bases, with 4 bases between. The CDR3 region has the DNA TGTGCCAGCAGCTTGGGCACCACCGGGGAGCTGTTTTTT. This translates into CASSLGTTGELFF.

The gene calls are TRBV25-1 and TRBJ1-2; D gene unclear. The ends were cut back, 8 bases at V and 0 bases at J, with 13 bases in the middle. CDR1 and CDR2 from the germline V gene are MGHDK and SYGVNS. The CDR3 is made up of 14 amino acids. The CDR3 coding sequence is TGTGCCAGCCGCGGCGGCGGACCTAACTATGGCTACACCTTC. This gives the protein CASRGGGPNYGYTF.

This chain links TRBV28 with TRBJ1-1, with TRBD1 identical over 7 bases. Germline values: CDR1 MDHEN, CDR2 SYDVKM. The CDR3 sequence is 14 residues long. V dropped 6 bases and J dropped 5; count of bases not matched to a gene: 9. The CDR3 here is CASRPTGQFTEAFF. In nucleotides, the CDR3 is TGTGCCAGCAGGCCGACGGGACAGTTTACTGAAGCTTTCTTT.

This chain connects TRBV10-1 to TRBJ2-1; the D call may be TRBD1 or TRBD2 (5 bases each). V shed 6 bases and J shed 4 bases, with 13 bases lying between them. Germline V gene sequence: CDR1 WNHNN, CDR2 SYGVQD (reference sequence). This CDR3 is 14 amino acids long. The CDR3 is CASSRDRKYNEQFF. The CDR3 DNA is TGCGCCAGCAGCCGGGACCGAAAATACAATGAGCAGTTCTTC.

This clone appeared a few times. This chain links TRBV7-8 with TRBJ1-1, with no clear D. Germline V CDR1 and CDR2: SGHVS, FQNEAQ. CDR3 size: 12 residues. The V gene lost 3 bases and the J gene lost 4 bases, with 6 bases spanning the gap. As DNA, the CDR3 is TGTGCCAGCAGCTTTCCGGGCACTGAAGCTTTCTTT. Amino acids: CASSFPGTEAFF.

This clone is a singleton in its sample. The chain combines TRBV4-2 with TRBJ2-2; perhaps TRBD1 as D (5 bases). The CDR3 has 15 amino acids. Trimming took off 1 base at V and 6 bases at J, with 12 bases between the two ends. The germline gives CDR1 LGHNA, CDR2 YNFKEQ. This chain's CDR3 is CASSQGQGEPGELFF. The CDR3 DNA follows: TGTGCCAGCAGCCAAGGGCAGGGCGAGCCCGGGGAGCTGTTTTTT.

The rearrangement links TRBV27 to TRBJ1-4; D perhaps matches TRBD1 (5 bases). This CDR3 has 15 amino acids. V gave up 2 bases and J gave up 3 bases, with 10 bases separating them. The V gene's germline CDR1 is MNHEY and CDR2 SMNVEV (reference sequence). CDR3 nucleotide sequence: TGTGCCAGCAGTTTAGGGGCCGGGGCTAATGAAAAACTGTTTTTT. Amino acid sequence: CASSLGAGANEKLFF.

The V call is TRBV6-4, the J call TRBJ2-1, with D possibly being TRBD2 (5 bases). The CDR3 is made up of 16 amino acids. CDR1 MRHNA and CDR2 SNTAGT come from the germline V gene. The ends were cut back, 4 bases at V and 0 bases at J, with 13 bases in the middle. CDR3 in amino acids: CASSGLAPSSYNEQFF. As DNA, the CDR3 is TGTGCCAGCAGTGGATTAGCGCCCAGCTCCTACAATGAGCAGTTCTTC.

The genes are TRBV4-3 and TRBJ2-5; D not certain. Per germline, CDR1 LGHNA and CDR2 YSLEER. Trimming took off 2 bases at V and 3 bases at J, with 7 bases between the two ends. CDR3 length equals 13 residues. CDR3 sequence (DNA): TGCGCCAGCAGCCAATACACCGAAGAGACCCAGTACTTC. Its protein is CASSQYTEETQYF.

This chain links TRBV6-1 with TRBJ2-2, with D unresolved. The V and J ends lost 0 bases and 5 bases respectively, with 4 bases between them. In germline, CDR1 is MNHNS, CDR2 SASEGT. CDR3 length equals 13 residues. The CDR3 nucleotides are TGTGCCAGCAGTGAAGCCCAAACCGGGGAGCTGTTTTTT. Translation gives CASSEAQTGELFF.

V usage is TRBV6-1 and J usage is TRBJ1-1; a possible D gene is TRBD1 (5 bases). Trimming removed 7 bases at V and 1 base at J, with 13 bases between. The CDR3 contains 14 residues. The germline gives CDR1 MNHNS, CDR2 SASEGT. CDR3 nucleotide sequence: TGTGCCAGCACGCTAGGGACCCAGAACACTGAAGCTTTCTTT. It codes for CASTLGTQNTEAFF.

The chain is built from TRBV30 and TRBJ1-4, with 7 bases that match TRBD1. The CDR3 sequence is 15 residues long. V shed 3 bases, J shed 4 bases, and the junction held 8 bases outside the gene matches. Germline CDR1 GTSNPN, CDR2 SVGIG (reference sequence). Here the CDR3 reads CAWSKGGAGNEKLFF. The CDR3 DNA reads as TGTGCCTGGAGCAAAGGGGGCGCGGGTAATGAAAAACTGTTTTTT.

In the case of this clone: At one of its ends the junction is not consistent with the germline gene, which may arise from a read error. The V call is TRBV6-1, the J call TRBJ2-1, with TRBD2 identical over 11 bases. The CDR3 length is 14 residues. The V gene's germline CDR1 is MNHNS and CDR2 SASEGT. The CDR3 here is CASSEPYGLAGGLF. CDR3 nucleotides: TGTGCCAGCAGTGAACCCTATGGTCTAGCGGGAGGCCTCTTC.

J is TRBJ1-5 and V is TRBV5-4, with 10 bases aligning to TRBD1. Germline assignment: CDR1 SGHNT and CDR2 YYREEE (reference sequence). V lost 4 bases to trimming and J lost 6 bases; unmatched junction nucleotides: 4. The CDR3 consists of 14 residues. CDR3 bases: TGTGCCAGCAGCCTCGACAGGGGGCTTCAGCCCCAGCATTTT. It encodes CASSLDRGLQPQHF.

The chain couples TRBV2 to TRBJ1-2; possible D gene TRBD1, 5 bases. V lost 5 bases, J lost 6 bases, and 16 bases lay in between. This CDR3 comprises 14 residues. Germline CDR1 reads SNHLY; CDR2 reads FYNNEI. The CDR3, as DNA: TGTGCCAGCAGTTCCTCGTTGGGGGTGAATGGCTACACCTTC. It specifies CASSSSLGVNGYTF.